Detailed here is one T cell receptor (beta chain). Its specificity is not known. Other DNA sequences in the same sample also yield this CDR3. This table comes from immunoSEQ multiplex PCR, and its TCRdb copy is limited to in-frame clones, with some not included. The sample has fewer than 3 million clones, around 92% seen once. These data belong to a study of shared clonotypes between healthy human individuals. This CDR3 region has 14 residues. Looked up from germline, CDR1 is SGHTA and CDR2 is FQGNSA. The ends were cut back, 0 bases at V and 3 bases at J, with 6 bases in the middle. Points from the study as a whole: Relative to clonotypes present in all four donors, those not shared had lower generation probabilities.

The source is a man between 18 and 35 years old in good health. Some clones in this sample may be carry-over from other donors' samples. V usage is TRBV7-2 and J usage is TRBJ2-1; D remains ambiguous. The sequencing input was naive CD4+ T cells from PBMCs. Stated subset: CD45RA+ positively selected. The CDR3 nucleotides read TGTGCCAGCAGCTTAGCATCTAGCTACAATGAGCAGTTCTTC. Translation: CASSLASSYNEQFF.